The 20 T cell receptor beta chains below come from one sample, sequenced in a study of regulatory T cells in long-lasting Graves disease. The time point here: newly diagnosed GD, antithyroid drugs for less than 3 months. Generation of the TCR library employed RNA extracted from PBMCs. HTBI primers from iRepertoire and Arm-PCR of CDR3 regions yielded the TCR beta libraries. One entry per CDR3 protein, called by TCRdb with MiXCR from the multiplex PCR reads. Among 450,000 to 650,000 distinct CDR3 sequences listed, 15% to 20% were seen once. These sequences were also reported in another study, on T cells in Graves' hyperthyroidism and ophthalmopathy.

Specimen: peripheral blood mononuclear cells (PBMCs), collected at new diagnosis, from a patient treated with antithyroid drugs. These receptors were taken from a woman between 40 and 65 years old with Graves disease.

There are many counts of this clonotype. The junction departs from the called germline gene at one end, perhaps through a read error. This CDR3 is CASSMGDQPQHF. The CDR3 DNA reads TGTGCCAGCAGCATGGGGGATCAGCCCCAGCATTTT. The J gene is TRBJ1-5, the V gene TRBV5-1; D is possibly TRBD1 (5 bases). Per germline, CDR1 SGHRS and CDR2 YFSETQ. The CDR3 runs to 12 residues.

This clonotype was counted many times. The gene calls are TRBV7-9 and TRBJ1-2, with a tentative D call TRBD1 (5 bases). The V gene's germline CDR1 is SEHNR and CDR2 FQNEAQ (reference sequence). V was clipped by 3 bases and J by 4 bases, with 9 bases between them. CDR3 length equals 13 residues. CDR3 amino acids: CASSLGPLYGYTF. The CDR3 nucleotides are TGTGCCAGCAGCTTGGGGCCCCTCTATGGCTACACCTTC.

This clonotype was found many times. V is TRBV6-5 and J is TRBJ2-1; 9 nucleotides agree with TRBD2. Unmatched junction bases numbered 2, after V lost 3 bases and J lost 2 bases. The CDR3 has 15 amino acids. Germline V CDR1 and CDR2: MNHEY, SVGAGI. CDR3: CASSYSGGTYNEQFF. The CDR3 DNA follows: TGTGCCAGCAGTTATAGCGGGGGCACCTACAATGAGCAGTTCTTC.

The gene calls are TRBV19 and TRBJ2-3, with 8 bases lining up with TRBD1. The CDR3 contains 13 residues. CDR1 and CDR2 from the germline V gene are LNHDA and SQIVND (reference sequence). V shed 9 bases, J shed 2 bases, and the junction held 4 bases outside the gene matches. CDR3 DNA sequence: TGTGCCAGCGGACAGGGAATCACAGATACGCAGTATTTT. Amino acid sequence: CASGQGITDTQYF.

This clonotype has a handful of counts. V gene TRBV13 combines with J gene TRBJ1-1; 8 bases are shared with TRBD1. Looked up from germline, CDR1 is PRHDT and CDR2 is FYEKMQ (reference sequence). The CDR3 is 19 residues long. V was clipped by 4 bases and J by 1 base; unmatched bases: 17. The CDR3 sequence is CASSSAPKTGGEWNTEAFF. CDR3 bases: TGTGCCAGCAGCTCAGCACCCAAAACAGGGGGTGAATGGAACACTGAAGCTTTCTTT.

The sample holds a few counts of this clonotype. This could be a read error, since a much larger clone is one nucleotide away. This chain joins TRBV5-6 and TRBJ1-1; D gene unclear. Germline CDR1 SGHDT, CDR2 YYEEEE. The V end was cut by 1 base, the J end by 6 bases, with 4 bases between. This CDR3 is built from 11 residues. The CDR3 reads CASSLRSEAFF. The CDR3 DNA reads TGTGCCAGCAGCTTGAGATCTGAAGCTTTCTTT. Full variable domain (missing parts from reference TRBV5-6 and TRBJ1-1): DAGVTQSPTHLIKTRGQQVTLRCSPKSGHDTVSWYQQALGQGPQFIFQYYEEEERQRGNFPDRFSGHQFPNYSSELNVNALLLGDSALYLCASSLRSEAFFGQGTRLTVV.

The genes are TRBV7-3 and TRBJ2-2, with 7 positions matching TRBD1. This CDR3 spans 16 amino acids. The J segment lost 4 bases and the V segment lost 4 bases, leaving 9 bases of the junction unmatched. CDR1 is SGHTA and CDR2 is FQGTGA in the germline V gene. In nucleotides, the CDR3 is TGTGCCAGCAGCTCGCGACAGGGTCAAGGCACCGGGGAGCTGTTTTTT. The encoded protein is CASSSRQGQGTGELFF.

This clonotype was observed at least ten times. The CDR3 coding sequence is TGTGCCTGGAGGGCACAACACAGGGGTCCCTATGGCTACACCTTC. It codes for CAWRAQHRGPYGYTF. The V gene is TRBV30, the J gene TRBJ1-2; 7 bases match TRBD1. V was clipped by 3 bases and J by 4 bases; unmatched bases: 11. The CDR3 extends over 15 amino acids. Germline loops: CDR1 GTSNPN, CDR2 SVGIG (reference sequence). Using reference TRBV30 and TRBJ1-2 for the parts outside the CDR3, the full variable domain is SQTIHQWPATLVQPVGSPLSLECTVEGTSNPNLYWYRQAAGRGLQLLFYSVGIGQISSEVPQNLSASRPQDRQFILSSKKLLLSDSGFYLCAWRAQHRGPYGYTFGSGTRLTVV.

This clonotype was seen at least ten times. The V call is TRBV2, the J call TRBJ2-3; D unclear. CDR1 is SNHLY and CDR2 is FYNNEI in the germline V gene. Trimming took off 3 bases at V and 5 bases at J, with 9 bases between the two ends. This CDR3 has 13 amino acids. The CDR3 loop reads CASSDNYRDTQYF. CDR3 nucleotide sequence: TGTGCCAGCAGTGATAACTACCGAGATACGCAGTATTTT.

This clonotype was seen a few times. Just one base apart from a much larger clone, this may be a read error. The chain recombines TRBV10-1 with TRBJ2-7; 7 bases fit TRBD1. Germline V gives CDR1 WNHNN, CDR2 SYGVQD (reference sequence). The CDR3 totals 15 residues. V dropped 2 bases and J dropped 6; count of bases not matched to a gene: 10. The CDR3 nucleotides are TGCGCCAGCAGTGAGAAAGGGACAGCTGGCTGCGAGCAGTACTTC. Its protein product is CASSEKGTAGCEQYF.

A word on this clonotype: The final CDR3 position lacks the conserved phenylalanine or tryptophan, pointing to a likely read error. The limits of the CDR3 on the DNA are not certain, so only TCRdb's listed CDR3 is given. This chain links TRBV12-3 or TRBV12-4 with TRBJ2-7; TRBD2, as called in the table, went unchecked against the DNA. From its first to its last residue, the CDR3 has 9 amino acids. The CDR3 is CASSVGLAG.

This clonotype was recorded at least ten times. The CDR3 loop is CASSPAGLNTEAFF. The CDR3 DNA reads as TGTGCCAGCTCACCGGCAGGTTTGAACACTGAAGCTTTCTTT. The V and J genes are TRBV18 and TRBJ1-1; D remains ambiguous. The V end lost 3 bases, the J end lost 0 bases, and 8 bases lay between the germline ends. The CDR3 sequence is 14 residues long. Germline CDR1 is KGHSH and CDR2 is LQKENI.

This clonotype was detected many times. The gene calls are TRBV11-2 and TRBJ2-2; unclear D gene. V lost 5 bases and J lost 5, with 3 bases in between. Germline V gene lookup returns CDR1 SGHAT and CDR2 FQNNGV. The CDR3 totals 11 residues. CDR3 loop: CASSKTGELFF. DNA of the CDR3: TGTGCCAGCAGCAAAACCGGGGAGCTGTTTTTT.

The genes are TRBV25-1 and TRBJ2-4; no firm D call. The germline V and J ends were trimmed by 2 bases and 0 bases, with 11 bases remaining between them. The CDR3 covers 16 residues. Germline-derived CDR1 and CDR2 are MGHDK and SYGVNS. The CDR3, as DNA: TGTGCCAGCAGTGAAAGCTACGACCGAGCCAAAAACATTCAGTACTTC. Its translation: CASSESYDRAKNIQYF.

This clonotype was seen many times. CDR3 coding DNA: TGTGCCAGCAGAGTACCCACTGGGGAGCTGTTTTTT. Translated, it gives CASRVPTGELFF. This chain connects TRBV11-2 to TRBJ2-2, with D uncertain. This CDR3 has 12 residues. Deletions cut 6 bases from V and 8 bases from J, with 10 bases between. CDR1 SGHAT and CDR2 FQNNGV come from the germline V gene.

The table lists this clonotype with many counts. The V and J genes are TRBV15 and TRBJ2-3; no clear D gene. CDR1 is LNHNV and CDR2 is YYDKDF in the germline V gene (reference sequence). The CDR3 has 13 amino acids. V lost 3 bases, J lost 3 bases, and 7 bases lay in between. CDR3 nucleotides: TGTGCCACCAGCAGGCGTGGGACAGATACGCAGTATTTT. Its protein product is CATSRRGTDTQYF.

This clonotype was seen many times. The CDR3 nucleotides are TGCAGCGGACGTCAGGGGTCGAGCACTGAAGCTTTCTTT. It translates to CSGRQGSSTEAFF. V is TRBV29-1 and J is TRBJ1-1; possibly TRBD1 for D (6 bases). V was shortened by 7 bases and J by 4 bases, with 16 bases between the two germline ends. The CDR3 loop spans 13 amino acids. Germline V gene lookup returns CDR1 SQVTM and CDR2 ANQGSEA.

This clonotype has at least ten counts. V and J are TRBV7-9 and TRBJ1-4; unclear D gene. Per the germline V gene, CDR1 is SEHNR and CDR2 is FQNEAQ (reference sequence). Trimming removed 8 bases from V and 5 bases from J, with 12 bases in between. CDR3 length: 13 amino acids. The CDR3 sequence: CASSYRPNEKLFF. The DNA of the CDR3 is TGTGCCAGCTCGTACCGCCCGAATGAAAAACTGTTTTTT.

Many counts were recorded for this clonotype. The V and J genes are TRBV11-2 and TRBJ2-2, with D perhaps matching TRBD1 (6 bases). The germline V gene has CDR1 SGHAT and CDR2 FQNNGV. Between the trimmed V and J ends, which lost 4 bases and 4 bases, there was a span of 13 bases. CDR3 length: 15 residues. The DNA of the CDR3 is TGTGCCAGCAGCTATGGGACACTAGGCACCGGGGAGCTGTTTTTT. Amino acid sequence: CASSYGTLGTGELFF.

The table lists this clonotype with a few counts. This chain links TRBV28 with TRBJ2-7; maybe TRBD1 (6 bases). The V end was cut by 5 bases, the J end by 5 bases, with 25 bases between. CDR3 length equals 17 residues. The germline gives CDR1 MDHEN, CDR2 SYDVKM. CDR3 nucleotide sequence: TGTGCCAGCAGTCCCACGGACAGAATACATTGGCGAGACGAGCAGTACTTC. It specifies CASSPTDRIHWRDEQYF.